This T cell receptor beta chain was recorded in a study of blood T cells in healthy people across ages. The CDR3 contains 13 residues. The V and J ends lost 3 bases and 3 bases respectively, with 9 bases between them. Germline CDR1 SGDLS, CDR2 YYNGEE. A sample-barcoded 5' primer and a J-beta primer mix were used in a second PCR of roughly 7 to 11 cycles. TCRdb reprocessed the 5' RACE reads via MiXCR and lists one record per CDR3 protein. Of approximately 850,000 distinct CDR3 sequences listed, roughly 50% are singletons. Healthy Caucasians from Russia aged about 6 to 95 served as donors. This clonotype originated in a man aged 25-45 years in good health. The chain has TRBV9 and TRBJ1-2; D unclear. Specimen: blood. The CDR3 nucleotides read TGTGCCAGCAGCGCCCGGGAATACTATGGCTACACCTTC. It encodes CASSAREYYGYTF.